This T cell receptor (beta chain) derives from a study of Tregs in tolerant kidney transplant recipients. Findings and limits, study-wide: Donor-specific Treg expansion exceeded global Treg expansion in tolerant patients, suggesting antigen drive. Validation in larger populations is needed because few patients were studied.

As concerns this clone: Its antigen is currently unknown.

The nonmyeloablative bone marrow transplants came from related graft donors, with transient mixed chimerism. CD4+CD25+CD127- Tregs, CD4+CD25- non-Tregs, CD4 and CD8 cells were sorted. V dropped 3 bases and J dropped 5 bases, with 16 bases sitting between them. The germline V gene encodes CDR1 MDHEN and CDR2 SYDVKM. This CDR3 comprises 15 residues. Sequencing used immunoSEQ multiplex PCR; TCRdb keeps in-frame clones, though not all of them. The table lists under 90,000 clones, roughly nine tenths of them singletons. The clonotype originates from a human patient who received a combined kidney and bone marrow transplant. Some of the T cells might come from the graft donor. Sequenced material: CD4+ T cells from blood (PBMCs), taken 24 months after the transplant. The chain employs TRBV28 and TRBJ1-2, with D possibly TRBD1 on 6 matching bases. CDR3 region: CASSFGGGAWYGYTF. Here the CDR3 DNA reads TGTGCCAGCAGTTTCGGGGGGGGCGCTTGGTATGGCTACACCTTC.